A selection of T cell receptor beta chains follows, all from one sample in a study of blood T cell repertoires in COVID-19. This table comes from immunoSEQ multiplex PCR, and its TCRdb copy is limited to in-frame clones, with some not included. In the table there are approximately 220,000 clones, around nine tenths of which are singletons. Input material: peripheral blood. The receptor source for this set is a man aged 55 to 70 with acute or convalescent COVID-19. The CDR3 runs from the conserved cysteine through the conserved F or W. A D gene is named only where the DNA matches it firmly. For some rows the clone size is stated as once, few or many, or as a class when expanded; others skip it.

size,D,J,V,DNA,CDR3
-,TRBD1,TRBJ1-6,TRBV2,TGTGCCAGCAGTGAAGGGACAGGGTTATCACCCCTCCACTTT,CASSEGTGLSPLHF
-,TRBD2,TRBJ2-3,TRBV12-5,TGTGCTAGTGTGATGGGACTAGCGGGGGGGGAAAGCACAGATACGCAGTATTTT,CASVMGLAGGESTDTQYF
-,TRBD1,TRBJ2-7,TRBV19,TGTGCCAGTAGTCAACAGGGGGCCTACGAGCAGTACTTC,CASSQQGAYEQYF
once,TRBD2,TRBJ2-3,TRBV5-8,TGTGCCAGCAGCTTGGAGGGACTAGCGCCTTTTGATACGCAGTATTTT,CASSLEGLAPFDTQYF
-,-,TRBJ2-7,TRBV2,TGTGCCAGCAATGAGGCAGGCAACTCCTACGAGCAGTACTTC,CASNEAGNSYEQYF
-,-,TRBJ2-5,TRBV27,TGTGCCAGCAGTTTAGTGGCAGGGTTCCAAGAGACCCAGTACTTC,CASSLVAGFQETQYF
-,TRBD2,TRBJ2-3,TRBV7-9,TGTGCCAGCAGCCCCAGGACTAGAGACACAGATACGCAGTATTTT,CASSPRTRDTDTQYF
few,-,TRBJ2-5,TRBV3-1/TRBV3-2,TGTGCCAGCAGCCAATTATACTCACAAGAGACCCAGTACTTC,CASSQLYSQETQYF
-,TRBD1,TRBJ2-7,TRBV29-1,TGCAGCGTCGTTGGGACAGGGATCGAGCAGTACTTC,CSVVGTGIEQYF
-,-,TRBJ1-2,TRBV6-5,TGTGCCAGCACGGATCCCGGGGGATCTAACTATGGCTACACCTTC,CASTDPGGSNYGYTF
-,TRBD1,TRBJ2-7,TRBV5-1,TGCGCCAGCAGCTTGTTCCCGGGACAGGGTTACCTCTACGAGCAGTACTTC,CASSLFPGQGYLYEQYF
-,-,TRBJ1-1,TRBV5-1,TGCGCCAGCAGCTTGGACACGAGCAGGGACTACACTGAAGCTTTCTTT,CASSLDTSRDYTEAFF
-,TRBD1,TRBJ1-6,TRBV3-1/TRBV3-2,TGTGCCAGCAGCCAAGGACAGGGTAATAGAAATTCACCCCTCCACTTT,CASSQGQGNRNSPLHF
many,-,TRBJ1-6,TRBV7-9,TGTGCCAGCAGCTTAGTCGGGGATCCGAATTCACCCCTCCACTTT,CASSLVGDPNSPLHF
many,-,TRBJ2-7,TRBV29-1,TGCAGCGTTCAGGGGGGATACTCCTACGAGCAGTACTTC,CSVQGGYSYEQYF
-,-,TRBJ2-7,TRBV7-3,TGTGCCAGCAGCTTAACCCCCCTGAGCTCCTACGAGCAGTACTTC,CASSLTPLSSYEQYF
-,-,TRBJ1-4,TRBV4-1,TGCGCCAGCAGCCAAGAATTCCGGAATGAAAAACTGTTTTTT,CASSQEFRNEKLFF
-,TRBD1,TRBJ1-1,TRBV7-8,TGTGCCAGCAGCTTGGGGACAGCGAACACTGAAGCTTTCTTT,CASSLGTANTEAFF
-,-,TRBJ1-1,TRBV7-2,TGTGCCAGCAGCTTAGCGCTACAGGGCACTGAAGCTTTCTTT,CASSLALQGTEAFF
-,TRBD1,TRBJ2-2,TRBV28,TGTGCCAGCGGCAGGGGGTCTACCGGGGAGCTGTTTTTT,CASGRGSTGELFF
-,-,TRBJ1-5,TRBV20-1,TGCAGTGCTAGTCGGGGGGCTGATCAGCCCCAGCATTTT,CSASRGADQPQHF
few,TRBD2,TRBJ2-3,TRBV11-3,TGTGCCAGCAGCCGACGAGCGGGGACCGGGGCAGATACGCAGTATTTT,CASSRRAGTGADTQYF
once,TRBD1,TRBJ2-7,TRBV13,TGTGCCAGCAGCCCTTTGACAGGGGGGGGATGGTCCTACGAGCAGTACTTC,CASSPLTGGGWSYEQYF
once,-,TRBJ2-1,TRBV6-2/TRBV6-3,TGTGCCAGCAGTTACCCACAGGTAGCAGACAATGAGCAGTTCTTC,CASSYPQVADNEQFF
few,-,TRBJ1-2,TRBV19,TGTGCCAGTACCACAGGGTTCCATGGCTACACCTTC,CASTTGFHGYTF
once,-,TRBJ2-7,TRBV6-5,TGTGCCAGCAGTTACGGGCAGGGCAGCTCCTACGAGCAGTACTTC,CASSYGQGSSYEQYF
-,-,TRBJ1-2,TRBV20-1,TGCAGTGCTAGTGGCCAGATCTATGGCTACACCTTC,CSASGQIYGYTF
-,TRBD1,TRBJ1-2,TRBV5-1,TGCGCCAGCAGCTTGGGGTCAGGGGGAGCCTCTGGCTACACCTTC,CASSLGSGGASGYTF
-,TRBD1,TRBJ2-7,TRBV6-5,TGTGCCAGCAGTCTCGCGGACAGGGGGCAGTACGAGCAGTACTTC,CASSLADRGQYEQYF
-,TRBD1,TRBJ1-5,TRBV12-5,TGTGCTAGTGGATCTCAGGGGGCAGGTCAGCCCCAGCATTTT,CASGSQGAGQPQHF
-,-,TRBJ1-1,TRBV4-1,TGCGCCAGCAGCCCCCAGGGAGGCACTGAAGCTTTCTTT,CASSPQGGTEAFF
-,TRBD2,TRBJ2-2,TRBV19,TGTGCCAGTAGTATTGGTAGGTCAATAACTAGCGGGGGCCTGAACACCGGGGAGCTGTTTTTT,CASSIGRSITSGGLNTGELFF
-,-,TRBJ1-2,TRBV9,TGTGCCAGCAGCGTAGACGACAGTTACTATGGCTACACCTTC,CASSVDDSYYGYTF
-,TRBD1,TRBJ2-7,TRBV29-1,TGCAGCGCCGCCCCCGGGACAGGGGTCTACGAGCAGTACTTC,CSAAPGTGVYEQYF
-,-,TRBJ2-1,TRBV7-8,TGTGCCAGCAGCCCTGGGCAGGGCATCACCAATGAGCAGTTCTTC,CASSPGQGITNEQFF
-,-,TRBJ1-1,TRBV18,TGTGCCAGCTCACCACTTAACCTGAGGGCGAACACTGAAGCTTTCTTT,CASSPLNLRANTEAFF
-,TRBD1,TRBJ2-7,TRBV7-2,TGTGCCAGCAGCTCCCTAAGGGGGCAGGAGTACGAGCAGTACTTC,CASSSLRGQEYEQYF
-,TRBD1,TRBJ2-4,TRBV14,TGTGCCAGCAGCCTAGAGACAGGGGTAGCCAAAAACATTCAGTACTTC,CASSLETGVAKNIQYF
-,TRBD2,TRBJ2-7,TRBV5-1,TGCGCCAGCAGCTTGGGGACTAGCGAGACCTACGAGCAGTACTTC,CASSLGTSETYEQYF
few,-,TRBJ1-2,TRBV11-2,TGTGCCAGCAGCTGGAGCGGGGGGAGCTATGGCTACACCTTC,CASSWSGGSYGYTF
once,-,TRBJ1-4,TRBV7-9,TGTGCCAGCAGCTCGAACCAGGGTGTTGGGGTTGCGACTGAAAAACTGTTTTTT,CASSSNQGVGVATEKLFF
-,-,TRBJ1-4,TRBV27,TGTGCCAGCAGTCCGGACAGAAAGAGAAGTGAAAAACTGTTTTTT,CASSPDRKRSEKLFF
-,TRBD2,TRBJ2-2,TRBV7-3,TGTGCCAGCAGCTCCTCGGGACTAGCGGGGGGCCGATGGAACGGGGAGCTGTTTTTT,CASSSSGLAGGRWNGELFF
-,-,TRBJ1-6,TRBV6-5,TGTGCCAGCAGTTACTCGCGGGATTCACCCCTCCACTTT,CASSYSRDSPLHF
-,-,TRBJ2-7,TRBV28,TGTGCCAGCAGACCGGACTCCCGGGTGTCCTACGAGCAGTACTTC,CASRPDSRVSYEQYF